This T cell receptor (beta chain) was profiled in a study of early T cells in non-severe SARS-CoV-2 infection. Study at large: Bulk RNA isolated from unsorted whole blood underwent sequencing; chains were not paired. Points from the study as a whole: VDJdb matches were skewed toward anti-spike CD8 T cell responses.

Unique molecular identifiers were added to individual cDNA molecules. TCRdb analysed the 5' RACE reads with MiXCR anew, one entry per CDR3 protein. The sample includes some 100,000 distinct CDR3 sequences, roughly 14% of them seen just once. For this clonotype: The target antigen is unknown. A much larger clone sits a single nucleotide away, making a read error possible.

V dropped 1 base and J dropped 4; count of bases not matched to a gene: 9. The CDR3 is 17 amino acids. Germline-derived CDR1 and CDR2 are MGHRA and YSYEKL. This TCR derives from an adult who was a healthcare worker with PCR-confirmed SARS-CoV-2 infection or an uninfected control (not recorded which). The rearrangement joins TRBV4-1 to TRBJ2-3; 9 nucleotides agree with TRBD2. The sample consisted of whole blood. This CDR3 is CASSQVFSGGGSDTQYF. In nucleotides, the CDR3 is TGCGCCAGCAGCCAAGTTTTTAGCGGGGGTGGCTCAGATACGCAGTATTTT.